The subject of this entry is one T cell receptor beta chain. The data derive from a study of control samples from healthy donors and cancer patients. This CDR3 contains 13 residues. The ends were cut back, 4 bases at V and 4 bases at J, with 12 bases in the middle. Germline CDR1 is SGHKS and CDR2 is YYEKEE (reference sequence). Only in-frame clones appear in the TCRdb table, and some are missing; sequencing was by immunoSEQ multiplex PCR. Here the sample spans 90,000 to 100,000 clones, 88% being singletons. The V gene is TRBV5-5, the J gene TRBJ2-7, with D unclear. The source is a woman in her 70s in good health. Sequenced: blood. The CDR3 loop reads CASSPGGGYEQYF. DNA of the CDR3: TGTGCCAGCAGCCCTGGCGGTGGGTACGAGCAGTACTTC.